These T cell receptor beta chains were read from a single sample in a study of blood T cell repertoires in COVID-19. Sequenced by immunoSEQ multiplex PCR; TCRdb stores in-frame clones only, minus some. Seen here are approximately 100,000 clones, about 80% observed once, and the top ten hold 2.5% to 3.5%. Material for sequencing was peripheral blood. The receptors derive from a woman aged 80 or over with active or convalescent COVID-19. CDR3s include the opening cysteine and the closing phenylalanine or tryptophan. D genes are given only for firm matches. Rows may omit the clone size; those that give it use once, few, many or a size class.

TGTGCCAGCAGCGCCCCGAAGTGGGGGAGCGGGGCAGATACGCAGTATTTT CASSAPKWGSGADTQYF . TRBV9 TRBD2 TRBJ2-3
TGTGCCAGTAGCACCGGGACAGGGACGGGGAACAACATTCAGTACTTC CASSTGTGTGNNIQYF . TRBV19 TRBD1 TRBJ2-4
TGCGCCAGCAGCCTCCTGGGACAGGGGAACACTGAAGCTTTCTTT CASSLLGQGNTEAFF . TRBV5-1 TRBD1 TRBJ1-1
TGTGCCTGGTTGACTGCGTACGAGCAGTACTTC CAWLTAYEQYF . TRBV30 . TRBJ2-7
TGCGCCAGCAGCGCACAGGGGGACCTCTTATTCTCCTTC CASSAQGDLLFSF . TRBV5-1 TRBD1 TRBJ1-2
TGTGCCAGTAGTGGACAGAGCAATCAGCCCCAGCATTTT CASSGQSNQPQHF . TRBV19 . TRBJ1-5
TGTGCCAGCAGCCCCTTCAAGTCCGGGATCACTGAAGCTTTCTTT CASSPFKSGITEAFF . TRBV11-1 . TRBJ1-1
TGCGCCAGCAGCCTTCAACTCGGGCAGGGTAGCGGCTACACCTTC CASSLQLGQGSGYTF . TRBV5-1 . TRBJ1-2
TGTGCCAGCTCACCACCGGTGACACCCACGGCATACTCTGGAAACACCATATATTTT CASSPPVTPTAYSGNTIYF . TRBV18 . TRBJ1-3
TGCAGCGTTGATTCCGACACCTACGAGCAGTACTTC CSVDSDTYEQYF . TRBV29-1 . TRBJ2-7
TGTGCCAGCAGTTTAGGGGGGAGGGACCTATATGGCTACACCTTC CASSLGGRDLYGYTF . TRBV2 . TRBJ1-2
TGTGCCAGCAGGGAACACAGGGGCCCTGGGGCCAACGTCCTGACTTTC CASREHRGPGANVLTF . TRBV6-1 TRBD1 TRBJ2-6
TGTGCCAGCACCACGGGACAGGCCCGTAATTCACCCCTCCACTTT CASTTGQARNSPLHF . TRBV6-6 TRBD1 TRBJ1-6
TGTGCCAGCAGCCTACAGGGGGACACTGAAGCTTTCTTT CASSLQGDTEAFF . TRBV7-3 TRBD1 TRBJ1-1
TGCAGTGCTCAGGGCCGCTATGGCTACACCTTC CSAQGRYGYTF . TRBV20-1 . TRBJ1-2
TGTGCCACCAGTGACCCCGCGGGGGCCGGGGGTGAGCAGTTCTTC CATSDPAGAGGEQFF . TRBV24-1 . TRBJ2-1
TGTGCCAGCTCCGCACCGGGCAGGGGCTCCGCCGAGCAGTACTTC CASSAPGRGSAEQYF once TRBV18 . TRBJ2-7
TGTGCCAGCAATACCAGGGGTTTTGACACTGAAGCTTTCTTT CASNTRGFDTEAFF . TRBV2 . TRBJ1-1
TGTGCCAGCAGTCGCGACAGGTTCTATGGCTACACCTTC CASSRDRFYGYTF few TRBV27 . TRBJ1-2
TGTGCCACCAGTGAATCGGGGGGTCTGAACACTGAAGCTTTCTTT CATSESGGLNTEAFF . TRBV24-1 . TRBJ1-1
TGTGCCACCAGTGACCCCGGGACAGGGGGGCCCTTGTACAATGAGCAGTTCTTC CATSDPGTGGPLYNEQFF . TRBV24-1 TRBD1 TRBJ2-1
TGTGCCAGTAAACCTACAGGGAGCATAAATGAAAAACTGTTTTTT CASKPTGSINEKLFF . TRBV28 . TRBJ1-4
TGTGCCTGGAACTTAGGACAGGGCTCTGGAAACACCATATATTTT CAWNLGQGSGNTIYF once TRBV30 TRBD1 TRBJ1-3
TGTGCCAGCAGTCCCGCTACTACACCCAGCTATGAAGCTTTCTTT CASSPATTPSYEAFF few TRBV6-2/TRBV6-3 . TRBJ1-1
TGTGCCAGCAGTCGCGGGACAGGGTACCAGCCCCAGCATTTT CASSRGTGYQPQHF . TRBV6-5 TRBD1 TRBJ1-5
TGTGCCAGCTCCGGGACAGCGAAGAGCAATCAGCCCCAGCATTTT CASSGTAKSNQPQHF once TRBV2 TRBD1 TRBJ1-5
TGTGCCAGCAGTCCCTCCGGGACAGGGGACTACGAGCAGTACTTC CASSPSGTGDYEQYF . TRBV6-6 TRBD1 TRBJ2-7
TGTGCCAGAAGCATAGCGGGAGCCGGGGAGCTGTTTTTT CARSIAGAGELFF . TRBV5-3 TRBD2 TRBJ2-2
TGTGCCAGTAGACAGGGGCAATATCAGCCCCAGCATTTT CASRQGQYQPQHF few TRBV19 TRBD1 TRBJ1-5
TGTGCCAGCAGCCTGTTCGACAACATGAACACTGAAGCTTTCTTT CASSLFDNMNTEAFF once TRBV5-6 . TRBJ1-1
TGTGCCAGCAGCGCAGGGGGTACGAATCAGCCCCAGCATTTT CASSAGGTNQPQHF . TRBV2 TRBD1 TRBJ1-5
TGTGCCAGCAGCCATTCCCAAGGATTACAGGGGGCGAAAGGGTACTACACCTTC CASSHSQGLQGAKGYYTF few TRBV5-6 TRBD1 TRBJ1-2
TGTGCCAGCAGCGTAGACCCCCAAGGGGCCTACGAGCAGTACTTC CASSVDPQGAYEQYF . TRBV28 . TRBJ2-7
TGTGCCAGCAGCCGACTAGTCAGCACAGATACGCAGTATTTT CASSRLVSTDTQYF . TRBV11-2 . TRBJ2-3
TGTGCCAGCAGCAATCAAGGCGGGTCGAACACCGGGGAGCTGTTTTTT CASSNQGGSNTGELFF . TRBV3-1/TRBV3-2 . TRBJ2-2
TGCGCCAGCAGCCCCGAACTAGCGGGAGACTGGGGAATTTCCTACAATGAGCAGTTCTTC CASSPELAGDWGISYNEQFF . TRBV5-1 TRBD2 TRBJ2-1
TGCAGTGCTGGTGACTATCGAAGCACAGATACGCAGTATTTT CSAGDYRSTDTQYF . TRBV20-1 . TRBJ2-3
TGTGCCAGCAGTGAGGGTTACGGGACAGGCGATAACTATGGCTACACCTTC CASSEGYGTGDNYGYTF few TRBV28 TRBD1 TRBJ1-2
TGTGCCAGCGGGGCGGGAGGGTCCTACGAGCAGTACTTC CASGAGGSYEQYF . TRBV5-4 TRBD2 TRBJ2-7
TGTGCCAGCAGCGGACTAGCGGGGGTCCGCAATGAGCAGTTCTTC CASSGLAGVRNEQFF . TRBV9 TRBD2 TRBJ2-1
TGTGCCTGGAGCTCAACCCAGGGGGTCTTTGAAGCTTTCTTT CAWSSTQGVFEAFF once TRBV30 TRBD1 TRBJ1-1
TGCGCCAGCAGAAGGGTGGGGGCAGAGACCCAGTACTTC CASRRVGAETQYF . TRBV5-1 . TRBJ2-5
TGTGCCAGCAGCTTCCAAGGGGTTTTGGGGGGGACCCACAATGAGCAGTTCTTC CASSFQGVLGGTHNEQFF . TRBV6-2/TRBV6-3 TRBD2 TRBJ2-1
TGTGCCAGCAGCTCGGGGACTAGCGGACGCTACGAGCAGTACTTC CASSSGTSGRYEQYF . TRBV5-6 TRBD2 TRBJ2-7
TGTGCCAGCAGCTGGGGACAGGGGGATCATGGCTACACCTTC CASSWGQGDHGYTF . TRBV5-4 TRBD1 TRBJ1-2
TGTGCCAGCAGCCACAGAGTTGGTGGCGGGGTGTACAATGAGCAGTTCTTC CASSHRVGGGVYNEQFF . TRBV3-1/TRBV3-2 . TRBJ2-1
TGTGCCAGCAGCTCTCCCTTATCGAACCTTGACAGGGAAGAGACCCAGTACTTC CASSSPLSNLDREETQYF . TRBV7-9 TRBD1 TRBJ2-5
TGTGCCAGCAGCGTAGGGCAGACCGGGTCTAGCACAGATACGCAGTATTTT CASSVGQTGSSTDTQYF . TRBV9 . TRBJ2-3